This T cell receptor (beta chain) was identified during a study of blood T cells in healthy people across ages. Study-wide findings and caveats: One million T cells yielded diversity estimates that were considered underestimates.

The CDR3 is 15 amino acids. Germline-derived CDR1 and CDR2 are LGHNA and YSLEER. The V and J ends lost 0 bases and 9 bases, in that order; junction bases with no gene match: 8. Only a few counts were recorded for this clonotype. No antigen is known for it. Ranging in age from roughly 6 to 95, the donors were healthy Caucasian individuals from Russia. With a J-beta primer mix and a sample-barcoded 5' primer, a second PCR ran about 7 to 11 cycles. Each cDNA was tagged by a template-switch adaptor containing 12 random nucleotides. TCRdb re-called the 5' RACE reads with MiXCR, one entry per CDR3 protein. Of about 830,000 distinct CDR3 sequences listed, around two thirds were seen once; the top ten hold 25% to 30%.

The sample was blood. The sequence was obtained from a young man in good health. The chain joins TRBV4-3 to TRBJ2-5, with 9 bases that match TRBD2. CDR3 coding DNA: TGCGCCAGCAGCCAAGACGGGCGGGGGGGCATGGCCCAGTACTTC. It yields the protein CASSQDGRGGMAQYF.